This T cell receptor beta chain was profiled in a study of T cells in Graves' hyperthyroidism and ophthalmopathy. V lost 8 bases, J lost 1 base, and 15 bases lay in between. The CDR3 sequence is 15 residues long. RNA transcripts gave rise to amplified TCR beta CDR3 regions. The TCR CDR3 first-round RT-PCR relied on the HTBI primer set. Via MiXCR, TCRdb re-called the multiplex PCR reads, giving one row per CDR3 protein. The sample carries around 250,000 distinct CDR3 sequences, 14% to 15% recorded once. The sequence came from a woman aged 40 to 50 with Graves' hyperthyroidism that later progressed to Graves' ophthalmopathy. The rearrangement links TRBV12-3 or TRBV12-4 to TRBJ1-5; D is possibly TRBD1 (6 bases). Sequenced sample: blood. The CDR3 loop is CASGRGGQSNQPQHF. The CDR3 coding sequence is TGTGCCAGCGGGAGGGGGGGCCAGAGCAATCAGCCCCAGCATTTT.